The entry below describes one T cell receptor beta chain. The data derive from a study of shared clonotypes between healthy human individuals. This CDR3 comprises 13 residues. Germline loops: CDR1 ENHRY, CDR2 SYGVKD. Deletions cut 8 bases from V and 0 bases from J, with 8 bases between. The protocol was immunoSEQ multiplex PCR, while the TCRdb copy is restricted to in-frame clones and leaves out a portion. The sample includes millions of clones, more than 85% of them seen just once. The sample was naive CD4+ T cells from PBMCs. The subset here: CD45RA+ positively selected. The receptor's source is a man aged 18 to 29 in good health. Some clones in this sample may be carry-over from other donors' samples. The chain combines TRBV10-3 with TRBJ2-1, with no clear D. CDR3 sequence reads: CAIGPNSYNEQFF. The CDR3 bases are TGTGCCATCGGCCCTAACTCCTACAATGAGCAGTTCTTC.